Listed below are T cell receptor beta chains from one sample, sequenced in a study of technical replicates of blood from a handful of donors. Sequencing used immunoSEQ multiplex PCR; TCRdb keeps in-frame clones, though not all of them. Found here are just under 100,000 clones, approximately 95% of them singletons; the top ten hold around 0.21%. Sequencing used T cells isolated from PBMCs. These receptors all stem from a human donor in good health. CDR3s include the opening cysteine and the closing phenylalanine or tryptophan. Only some rows state a clone size, as once, few, many or a class for expanded clones.

j_call,v_call,clone_size,cdr3_aa
TRBJ2-5,TRBV5-1,.,CASDLRGDKETQYF
TRBJ1-2,TRBV28,.,CASRRTGTGYGYTF
TRBJ2-2,TRBV25-1,.,CASSESVGELFF
TRBJ1-1,TRBV28,.,CASGVGGMIPEAFF
TRBJ1-5,TRBV7-2,.,CASSLVAAVNQPQHF
TRBJ2-1,TRBV7-9,.,CASSLGLYNEQFF
TRBJ2-7,TRBV6-1,.,CASSESGTDDEQYF
TRBJ1-2,TRBV5-4,.,CATRQGSHGYTF
TRBJ2-3,TRBV15,.,CATREGGPSQGTQYF
TRBJ2-7,TRBV4-1,.,CASSQEDWNYEQYF
TRBJ1-5,TRBV6-6,.,CASSYSFRQPQHF
TRBJ1-1,TRBV15,.,CATSRDRTGGTEAFF
TRBJ2-5,TRBV11-2,.,CASSLVSQETQYF
TRBJ2-7,TRBV11-3,.,CASSSDPTGEQYF
TRBJ1-1,TRBV27,once,CASSPSLGGRTEAFF
TRBJ2-1,TRBV19,.,CASSTGNEQFF
TRBJ1-2,TRBV9,.,CASSAHTAPNYGYTF
TRBJ2-7,TRBV11-2,.,CASSLILQGASPEQYF
TRBJ2-1,TRBV6-6,.,CASSTGQGRAYNEQFF
TRBJ1-2,TRBV7-2,.,CASSPTGTVYGYTF
TRBJ1-2,TRBV11-1,.,CASSLAGTGRDGYTF
TRBJ2-2,TRBV30,.,CAWSGLNPGLAGAVGELFF
TRBJ1-5,TRBV5-5,.,CASSLAGTDNQPQHF
TRBJ1-1,TRBV11-3,.,CASSMTQNTEAFF
TRBJ2-7,TRBV9,once,CASSPRTGGDEQYF
TRBJ1-4,TRBV11-2,.,CASSLVGGQLNEKLFF
TRBJ2-1,TRBV4-1,.,CASSPGLALRGSYNEQFF
TRBJ1-1,TRBV27,.,CASSLSGQLPNTEAFF
TRBJ2-2,TRBV18,.,CASSPPGTGYSTGELFF
TRBJ2-1,TRBV9,.,CASSVEWAGNEQFF
TRBJ2-7,TRBV28,.,CASSLGQGAGEQYF
TRBJ1-5,TRBV30,once,CAWSVGLNQPQHF
TRBJ1-3,TRBV18,.,CASSPGQGGGNTIYF
TRBJ1-5,TRBV15,.,CATSRDHVDLSVYSNQPQHF
TRBJ1-2,TRBV28,.,CASRGEGGYTF
TRBJ1-2,TRBV28,.,CATGGLNYGYTF
TRBJ2-1,TRBV5-1,.,CASSWDGGAYNEQFF
TRBJ1-4,TRBV25-1,.,CASSESRTGENEKLFF
TRBJ2-3,TRBV6-1,.,CASRATGGRDTQYF
TRBJ2-5,TRBV10-3,once,CAISERTKETQYF
TRBJ2-3,TRBV6-1,.,CATTAGGTSTDTQYF
TRBJ2-7,TRBV2,.,CASTVAGGRGWEQYF